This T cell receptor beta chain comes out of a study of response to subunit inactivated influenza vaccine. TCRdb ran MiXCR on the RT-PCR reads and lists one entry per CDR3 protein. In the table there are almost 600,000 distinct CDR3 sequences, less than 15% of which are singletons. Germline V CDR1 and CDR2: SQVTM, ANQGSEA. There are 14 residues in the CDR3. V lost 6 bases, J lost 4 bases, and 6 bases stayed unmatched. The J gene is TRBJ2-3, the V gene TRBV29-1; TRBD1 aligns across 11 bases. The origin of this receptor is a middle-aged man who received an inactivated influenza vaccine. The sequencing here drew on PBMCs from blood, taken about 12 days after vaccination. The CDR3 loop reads CSVRTGGSADTQYF. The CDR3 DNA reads TGCAGCGTCCGGACAGGGGGCTCGGCAGATACGCAGTATTTT.